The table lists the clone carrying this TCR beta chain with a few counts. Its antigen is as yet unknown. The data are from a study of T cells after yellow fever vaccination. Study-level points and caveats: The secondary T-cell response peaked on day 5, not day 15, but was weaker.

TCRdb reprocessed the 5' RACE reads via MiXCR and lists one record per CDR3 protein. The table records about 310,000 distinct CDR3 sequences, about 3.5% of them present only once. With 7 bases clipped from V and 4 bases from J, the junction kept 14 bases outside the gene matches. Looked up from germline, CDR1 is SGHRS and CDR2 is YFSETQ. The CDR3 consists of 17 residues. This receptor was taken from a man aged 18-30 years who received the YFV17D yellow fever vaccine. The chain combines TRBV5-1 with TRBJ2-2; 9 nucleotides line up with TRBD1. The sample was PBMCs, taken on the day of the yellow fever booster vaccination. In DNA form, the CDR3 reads TGCGCCAGCTATCGAACATCCGGGACAGGGAGCACCGGGGAGCTGTTTTTT. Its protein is CASYRTSGTGSTGELFF.